This T cell receptor beta chain was captured in a study of blood T cell repertoires in COVID-19. Study-level background: The origin of the acute and convalescent COVID-19 samples was the United States, Italy and Spain.

Under the authors' procedure: Estimation of nucleated cell counts relied on the amplification of reference gene primers. Repertoires were generated with immunoSEQ multiplex PCR, while TCRdb's copy carries only in-frame clones and drops some. That table supplies the V and J calls and clone size; D and trimming were determined from the DNA. The table includes about 210,000 clones, about nine tenths detected once. Germline V lookup: CDR1 ENHRY, CDR2 SYGVKD. The junction had 8 bases not matched to a gene; V was cut back by 0 bases and J by 1 base. This CDR3 has 18 residues. Participants, 18 to 89 years old, spanned under 25 US areas. Cohort allocation depended upon clinical history that participants reported.

This rearrangement joins TRBV10-3 to TRBJ2-1; TRBD2 agrees at 8 bases. This receptor was obtained from a woman in her thirties or forties with acute COVID-19. The sequenced sample consisted of PBMCs or T cells enriched from blood (not recorded which). CDR3 nucleotide sequence: TGTGCCATCAGTGAGTCGACTGCAACTAGCGGATCCTACAATGAGCAGTTCTTC. This codes for CAISESTATSGSYNEQFF.